These T cell receptor beta chains were read from a single sample in a study of blood T cell repertoires in COVID-19. Repertoires were generated with immunoSEQ multiplex PCR, while TCRdb's copy carries only in-frame clones and drops some. The sample includes about 46,000 clones, around 93% of them seen just once. The sample taken for sequencing was peripheral blood. The origin of the receptors is a man aged 50-59 years with acute or convalescent COVID-19. Both conserved end residues are part of each CDR3. The D gene is left open where the match is weak. A clone size is listed for some rows: how often the clone was seen (once, few, many), or a class if it is expanded.

clone_size: .; d_call: .; v_call: TRBV18; j_call: TRBJ2-3; cdr3_nt: TGTGCCAGCTCACCAGGGGGCCCTAGCACAGATACGCAGTATTTT; cdr3_aa: CASSPGGPSTDTQYF
clone_size: .; d_call: TRBD1; v_call: TRBV2; j_call: TRBJ2-5; cdr3_nt: TGTGCCAGCAGTGAAGAGGGGGCGAGTTTGGTGGCCCAGTACTTC; cdr3_aa: CASSEEGASLVAQYF
clone_size: .; d_call: TRBD2; v_call: TRBV7-9; j_call: TRBJ2-3; cdr3_nt: TGTGCCAGCAGCTTGGAGCGGGGGTCGATTGGGGATACGCAGTATTTT; cdr3_aa: CASSLERGSIGDTQYF
clone_size: .; d_call: TRBD1; v_call: TRBV24-1; j_call: TRBJ2-3; cdr3_nt: TGTGCCACCAGTGCTGGGACAGGGACCACAGATACGCAGTATTTT; cdr3_aa: CATSAGTGTTDTQYF
clone_size: .; d_call: TRBD1; v_call: TRBV7-2; j_call: TRBJ2-5; cdr3_nt: TGTGCCAGCAGCCCCCTAACAGGGGTGGAGACCCAGTACTTC; cdr3_aa: CASSPLTGVETQYF
clone_size: few; d_call: .; v_call: TRBV9; j_call: TRBJ2-2; cdr3_nt: TGTGCCAGCAGCAGGGATTCGGGATACACCGGGGAGCTGTTTTTT; cdr3_aa: CASSRDSGYTGELFF
clone_size: .; d_call: .; v_call: TRBV7-8; j_call: TRBJ1-2; cdr3_nt: TGTGCCAGCAGCTTATACAGATCTAACTATGGCTACACCTTC; cdr3_aa: CASSLYRSNYGYTF
clone_size: .; d_call: .; v_call: TRBV29-1; j_call: TRBJ1-2; cdr3_nt: TGCAGCGTTGAGGGCAGTGGAAACTATGGCTACACCTTC; cdr3_aa: CSVEGSGNYGYTF
clone_size: once; d_call: .; v_call: TRBV12-3/TRBV12-4; j_call: TRBJ1-5; cdr3_nt: TGTGCCAGCAGTTTTACAGGGAATCAGCCCCAGCATTTT; cdr3_aa: CASSFTGNQPQHF
clone_size: .; d_call: TRBD2; v_call: TRBV6-5; j_call: TRBJ2-1; cdr3_nt: TGTGCCAGCAGTTACGAGGCTAGCGGGGGTTACAATGAGCAGTTCTTC; cdr3_aa: CASSYEASGGYNEQFF
clone_size: once; d_call: .; v_call: TRBV18; j_call: TRBJ1-5; cdr3_nt: TGTGCCAGCTCGACGGGAGATCAGCCCCAGCATTTT; cdr3_aa: CASSTGDQPQHF
clone_size: .; d_call: .; v_call: TRBV5-8; j_call: TRBJ1-5; cdr3_nt: TGTGCCAGCAGCTTAAGCGATATAGGAGGCAATCAGCCCCAGCATTTT; cdr3_aa: CASSLSDIGGNQPQHF
clone_size: .; d_call: .; v_call: TRBV2; j_call: TRBJ1-5; cdr3_nt: TGTGCCAGCAGTGATACAACAGGGTACCAGCCCCAGCATTTT; cdr3_aa: CASSDTTGYQPQHF
clone_size: .; d_call: .; v_call: TRBV7-2; j_call: TRBJ2-5; cdr3_nt: TGTGCCAGCAGCCTCGCGCAGGGTCGAGTAGGGCAAGAGACCCAGTACTTC; cdr3_aa: CASSLAQGRVGQETQYF
clone_size: .; d_call: .; v_call: TRBV9; j_call: TRBJ1-6; cdr3_nt: TGTGCCAGCAGCGTCCGAGCGGACAGCTCCTATAATTCACCCCTCCACTTT; cdr3_aa: CASSVRADSSYNSPLHF
clone_size: .; d_call: .; v_call: TRBV29-1; j_call: TRBJ2-6; cdr3_nt: TGCAGCGTTGAAACAGGGTCAGGGGCCAACGTCCTGACTTTC; cdr3_aa: CSVETGSGANVLTF
clone_size: few; d_call: TRBD2; v_call: TRBV18; j_call: TRBJ2-3; cdr3_nt: TGTGCCAGCTCACCTAAACCTAGCGGGGGGAGCACAGATACGCAGTATTTT; cdr3_aa: CASSPKPSGGSTDTQYF
clone_size: .; d_call: .; v_call: TRBV28; j_call: TRBJ1-3; cdr3_nt: TGTGCCAGCAGTTTATGGCCCAGCTCTGGAAACACCATATATTTT; cdr3_aa: CASSLWPSSGNTIYF
clone_size: .; d_call: TRBD1; v_call: TRBV6-1; j_call: TRBJ2-2; cdr3_nt: TGTGCCAGCAGTGATTTACCGGGACAGGGGTTCGGGGAGCTGTTTTTT; cdr3_aa: CASSDLPGQGFGELFF
clone_size: few; d_call: TRBD1; v_call: TRBV5-8; j_call: TRBJ2-5; cdr3_nt: TGTGCCAGCAGCCCGGGGACAGGGAATTCCGGAGAGACCCAGTACTTC; cdr3_aa: CASSPGTGNSGETQYF
clone_size: .; d_call: .; v_call: TRBV11-2; j_call: TRBJ1-1; cdr3_nt: TGTGCCAGCAGCTTAGATCGGGGTAGGTGGGAGAAAGCTTTCTTT; cdr3_aa: CASSLDRGRWEKAFF
clone_size: .; d_call: .; v_call: TRBV10-2; j_call: TRBJ2-7; cdr3_nt: TGCGCCAGCAGTGAGTCGTATCGCATCTCGGGCGAGCAGTACTTC; cdr3_aa: CASSESYRISGEQYF
clone_size: .; d_call: TRBD2; v_call: TRBV19; j_call: TRBJ2-2; cdr3_nt: TGTGCCAGTAGTTCCCGGGGGGGCAACACCGGGGAGCTGTTTTTT; cdr3_aa: CASSSRGGNTGELFF
clone_size: .; d_call: TRBD2; v_call: TRBV5-6; j_call: TRBJ2-1; cdr3_nt: TGTGCCAGCAGCTTGTTTTTACGGGGGGGCAATGAGCAGTTCTTC; cdr3_aa: CASSLFLRGGNEQFF
clone_size: .; d_call: TRBD1; v_call: TRBV10-3; j_call: TRBJ1-6; cdr3_nt: TGTGCCATCAGTAGAACACCCGGGACAGGGAATTCACCCCTCCACTTT; cdr3_aa: CAISRTPGTGNSPLHF
clone_size: .; d_call: TRBD1; v_call: TRBV6-5; j_call: TRBJ2-1; cdr3_nt: TGTGCCAGCAGTTCACCGCTCGGGACAGGGGAGGGTGAGCAGTTCTTC; cdr3_aa: CASSSPLGTGEGEQFF
clone_size: .; d_call: .; v_call: TRBV29-1; j_call: TRBJ2-7; cdr3_nt: TGCAGCGTTGAGAAACAGGGCACCTACGAGCAGTACTTC; cdr3_aa: CSVEKQGTYEQYF
clone_size: .; d_call: .; v_call: TRBV20-1; j_call: TRBJ1-1; cdr3_nt: TGCAGTGCTAGTCGGCAGGCCGGCACTGAAGCTTTCTTT; cdr3_aa: CSASRQAGTEAFF
clone_size: .; d_call: TRBD2; v_call: TRBV5-1; j_call: TRBJ2-5; cdr3_nt: TGCGCCAGCAGCTCGGGACTAGCGGGGGGGCTGCCGGCGGACCAAGAGACCCAGTACTTC; cdr3_aa: CASSSGLAGGLPADQETQYF
clone_size: .; d_call: .; v_call: TRBV7-9; j_call: TRBJ1-1; cdr3_nt: TGTGCCAGCAGCGCGGAATTGGGCACTGAAGCTTTCTTT; cdr3_aa: CASSAELGTEAFF
clone_size: .; d_call: .; v_call: TRBV28; j_call: TRBJ1-5; cdr3_nt: TGTGCCAGCAGTTTCCGGCAGCCCCAGCATTTT; cdr3_aa: CASSFRQPQHF
clone_size: .; d_call: .; v_call: TRBV14; j_call: TRBJ2-1; cdr3_nt: TGTGCCAGCAGCCGACAGCCCTCCTACAATGAGCAGTTCTTC; cdr3_aa: CASSRQPSYNEQFF
clone_size: once; d_call: .; v_call: TRBV30; j_call: TRBJ1-1; cdr3_nt: TGTGCCTGGAGGCCCGGAGGATGGCACACTGAAGCTTTCTTT; cdr3_aa: CAWRPGGWHTEAFF
clone_size: .; d_call: .; v_call: TRBV12-3/TRBV12-4; j_call: TRBJ1-6; cdr3_nt: TGTGCCAGCAGTTTTCAAAATTCACCCCTCCACTTT; cdr3_aa: CASSFQNSPLHF
clone_size: .; d_call: .; v_call: TRBV11-2; j_call: TRBJ1-2; cdr3_nt: TGTGCCAGCAGCTTAGGTGCAGGGGACTATGGCTACACCTTC; cdr3_aa: CASSLGAGDYGYTF
clone_size: .; d_call: .; v_call: TRBV2; j_call: TRBJ1-1; cdr3_nt: TGTGCCAGTAGAAGCACAGCTTACACTGAAGCTTTCTTT; cdr3_aa: CASRSTAYTEAFF
clone_size: .; d_call: .; v_call: TRBV6-6; j_call: TRBJ1-4; cdr3_nt: TGTGCCAGCAGAGAAACAGGGAGTGCTGTAAAACTGTTTTTT; cdr3_aa: CASRETGSAVKLFF
clone_size: .; d_call: TRBD1; v_call: TRBV15; j_call: TRBJ1-4; cdr3_nt: TGTGCCACCAGCAGAGATGGGACAGGGAATGAAAAACTGTTTTTT; cdr3_aa: CATSRDGTGNEKLFF
clone_size: few; d_call: .; v_call: TRBV2; j_call: TRBJ2-7; cdr3_nt: TGTGCCACGGGCCTCGCAAGAACAGGTTTAGGAGAGCAGTACTTC; cdr3_aa: CATGLARTGLGEQYF
clone_size: .; d_call: .; v_call: TRBV21-1; j_call: TRBJ2-7; cdr3_nt: TGTGCCAGCAGCCCGCGAGAGGACACTGCCTACGAGCAGTACTTC; cdr3_aa: CASSPREDTAYEQYF
clone_size: .; d_call: .; v_call: TRBV30; j_call: TRBJ1-1; cdr3_nt: TGTGCCTACCTAAACGCCGGGAGGGACTCGGCTTTCTTT; cdr3_aa: CAYLNAGRDSAFF
clone_size: .; d_call: .; v_call: TRBV7-2; j_call: TRBJ2-7; cdr3_nt: TGTGCCAGCAGCGGAGGCTATAGCTCAGATTCCTACGAGCAGTACTTC; cdr3_aa: CASSGGYSSDSYEQYF